Shown below are 30 T cell receptor beta chains from a single sample sequenced in a study of T-cell reconstitution after alpha-beta-depleted transplantation in children. During its preparation, the TCRbeta library received unique molecular identifiers. TCRdb called the PCR reads again in MiXCR, with one record for every CDR3 protein. The repertoire consists of 380,000 or so distinct CDR3 sequences, with 13% occurring once and the leading ten covering 3.5% to 4.5%. Sequencing used PBMCs, obtained from the stem cell graft. The receptor set was obtained from a human donor who donated a stem cell graft to a child with Fanconi anemia.

The V call is TRBV5-1, the J call TRBJ1-2; D uncertain. The CDR3 covers 15 residues. The ends were cut back, 1 base at V and 6 bases at J, with 16 bases in the middle. Per germline, CDR1 SGHRS and CDR2 YFSETQ. The CDR3 DNA reads TGCGCCAGCAGCTTGCGGATGAACCTTGCGGATGGCTACACCTTC. Its protein is CASSLRMNLADGYTF.

This clonotype was counted at least ten times. The rearrangement uses TRBV2 and TRBJ1-5; 7 positions match TRBD1. J gave up 2 bases and V 5 bases, and 3 bases lay outside the gene matches. Germline CDR1 is SNHLY and CDR2 is FYNNEI. CDR3 length equals 14 residues. In DNA form, the CDR3 reads TGTGCCAGCAGTAGAGACAGGGGCAATCAGCCCCAGCATTTT. Translated, it gives CASSRDRGNQPQHF.

This clonotype was counted once. The rearrangement uses TRBV5-1 and TRBJ2-1; 12 bases align to TRBD2. There are 16 residues in the CDR3. Losses at the gene ends were 4 bases for V and 7 bases for J; bases not matched to a gene: 9. Germline V gene lookup returns CDR1 SGHRS and CDR2 YFSETQ. The CDR3 nucleotides are TGCGCCAGCAGCCCTAGCGGGGGGGCAGTTTCAAATGAGCAGTTCTTC. Protein sequence: CASSPSGGAVSNEQFF.

The chain has TRBV19 and TRBJ1-2, with no clear D. V lost 5 bases to trimming and J lost 4 bases, with 11 bases between them. This CDR3 is 13 amino acids long. CDR1 and CDR2 from the germline V gene are LNHDA and SQIVND (reference sequence). The CDR3 sequence is CASSFRSVYGYTF. The CDR3, as DNA: TGTGCCAGTAGTTTTCGCTCTGTCTATGGCTACACCTTC.

In its sample, this clonotype was seen a few times. The V and J genes are TRBV5-1 and TRBJ2-4; D is uncertain. This CDR3 has 16 residues. The germline V gene encodes CDR1 SGHRS and CDR2 YFSETQ. With 0 bases removed from V and 0 bases from J, the gap between germline ends came to 10 bases. For the CDR3, the DNA is TGCGCCAGCAGCTTGGAGCCCGGGTTAGCCAAAAACATTCAGTACTTC. It is translated as CASSLEPGLAKNIQYF.

The rearrangement uses TRBV18 and TRBJ1-2; TRBD1 is a possible D gene (6 bases). The germline V gene has CDR1 KGHSH and CDR2 LQKENI. This CDR3 region has 13 residues. Trimming removed 3 bases at V and 6 bases at J, with 11 bases between. CDR3 protein: CASSPENRDGYTF. CDR3 nucleotides: TGTGCCAGCTCACCCGAAAACAGGGATGGCTACACCTTC.

Many counts were recorded for this clonotype. V gene TRBV20-1 combines with J gene TRBJ1-1, with D possibly being TRBD1 (5 bases). The CDR3 runs 13 residues. CDR1 and CDR2 from the germline V gene are DFQATT and SNEGSKA (reference sequence). V was trimmed by 5 bases and J by 1 base, leaving 11 bases between them. Here the CDR3 DNA reads TGCAGTGCTCTTGACAGCCGGAACACTGAAGCTTTCTTT. Translated, it gives CSALDSRNTEAFF.

This clonotype was recorded a few times. The rearrangement links TRBV18 to TRBJ1-2, with D uncertain. The CDR3 contains 14 residues. Trimming shortened V by 2 bases and J by 4 bases, and 11 bases separated the two germline ends. Germline V gives CDR1 KGHSH, CDR2 LQKENI. CDR3 nucleotide sequence: TGTGCCAGCTCACCAGAAGGAGGGAGCTATGGCTACACCTTC. Amino acid sequence: CASSPEGGSYGYTF.

V gene TRBV5-1 combines with J gene TRBJ2-2; D remains unclear. CDR1 and CDR2 from the germline V gene are SGHRS and YFSETQ. Between the trimmed V and J ends, which lost 0 bases and 4 bases, there was a span of 13 bases. This CDR3 is built from 16 residues. Here the CDR3 reads CASSLEGQELTGELFF. As DNA, the CDR3 is TGCGCCAGCAGCTTGGAAGGGCAGGAACTCACCGGGGAGCTGTTTTTT.

The chain is built from TRBV5-1 and TRBJ1-1, with 9 bases identical to TRBD1. Trimming at V came to 4 bases and at J to 2 bases, leaving 9 bases not matched to a gene. Germline V CDR1 and CDR2: SGHRS, YFSETQ. This CDR3 is 16 amino acids long. The CDR3 is CASSPGQGTLNTEAFF. The DNA of the CDR3 is TGCGCCAGCAGCCCCGGACAGGGGACCTTAAACACTGAAGCTTTCTTT.

The chain uses TRBV20-1 and TRBJ2-7; 9 bases line up with TRBD2. Germline lookup yields CDR1 DFQATT and CDR2 SNEGSKA (reference sequence). This CDR3 is built from 14 residues. V lost 6 bases, J lost 4 bases, and 10 bases stayed unmatched. The DNA of the CDR3 is TGCAGTGCCAAGCCCGGGACTAGCAAGTACGAGCAGTACTTC. Encoded protein: CSAKPGTSKYEQYF.

Many counts were recorded for this clonotype. The chain combines TRBV10-3 with TRBJ1-6; TRBD1 matches at 10 bases. The ends lost 2 bases at V and 5 bases at J; junction bases unmatched: 0. CDR3 length equals 15 residues. Germline V gene sequence: CDR1 ENHRY, CDR2 SYGVKD. CDR3: CAISEGQGDNSPLHF. The CDR3, as DNA: TGTGCCATCAGTGAGGGACAGGGGGATAATTCACCCCTCCACTTT.

The genes are TRBV7-9 and TRBJ2-3; tentatively, D is TRBD2 (5 bases). The CDR3 runs to 13 residues. The V end was cut by 4 bases, the J end by 7 bases, with 12 bases between. From germline, CDR1 is SEHNR and CDR2 FQNEAQ (reference sequence). The CDR3 coding sequence is TGTGCCAGCAGCTCCCCCGGGGTTTATACGCAGTATTTT. Residues: CASSSPGVYTQYF.

This clonotype was recorded many times. This rearrangement joins TRBV7-8 to TRBJ2-3; D is tentatively TRBD1 or TRBD2 (5 bases each). The length of the CDR3 is 17 residues. The V end lost 4 bases, the J end lost 5 bases, and 22 bases lay between the germline ends. The germline V gene has CDR1 SGHVS and CDR2 FQNEAQ. This chain's CDR3 is CASSSTIFGGIGDTQYF. Here the CDR3 DNA reads TGTGCCAGCAGCTCAACCATCTTTGGGGGTATCGGAGATACGCAGTATTTT.

The J gene is TRBJ1-4, the V gene TRBV9, with D hard to call. The CDR3 contains 13 residues. V shed 2 bases and J shed 6 bases, with 8 bases lying between them. The germline CDR1 and CDR2 sequences are SGDLS and YYNGEE. The CDR3 region is CASSVQSDEKLFF. The CDR3 nucleotides are TGTGCCAGCAGCGTTCAGTCCGATGAAAAACTGTTTTTT.

This clonotype appeared many times. This sequence joins TRBV10-3 and TRBJ2-3, with a weak D call TRBD2 (5 bases). From germline, CDR1 is ENHRY and CDR2 SYGVKD. Trimming shortened V by 6 bases and J by 2 bases, and 15 bases separated the two germline ends. CDR3 size: 15 residues. CDR3 sequence: CAISRESPSTDTQYF. The CDR3 DNA sequence: TGTGCCATCAGCCGGGAAAGCCCTTCCACAGATACGCAGTATTTT.

This clonotype was found a few times. For the CDR3, the DNA is TGTGCCAGCAGTGCGACCCTGACAGGGCCCTGGGATGGCTACACCTTC. Translating it yields CASSATLTGPWDGYTF. This chain links TRBV6-1 with TRBJ1-2; 7 positions match TRBD1. With 4 bases clipped from V and 6 bases from J, the junction kept 14 bases outside the gene matches. The CDR3 consists of 16 residues. Germline loops: CDR1 MNHNS, CDR2 SASEGT.

The rearrangement joins TRBV9 to TRBJ2-1; D is unresolved. The CDR3 has 15 amino acids. V dropped 0 bases and J dropped 14 bases, with 21 bases sitting between them. Germline V lookup: CDR1 SGDLS, CDR2 YYNGEE. For the CDR3, the DNA is TGTGCCAGCAGCGTAGCTGGTGCACAAAGTGGGGTTAAGTTCTTC. It encodes CASSVAGAQSGVKFF.

The chain uses TRBV12-3 or TRBV12-4 and TRBJ2-1, with a tentative D call TRBD1 (8 bases). Trimming cost V 3 bases and J 6 bases, with 12 bases left between them. The CDR3 consists of 14 residues. The CDR3 sequence is CASSFHRGGNEQFF. The CDR3, as DNA: TGTGCCAGCAGTTTCCACAGGGGGGGCAATGAGCAGTTCTTC.

The table lists this clonotype with many counts. V and J are TRBV2 and TRBJ2-1; the D is unclear. Germline CDR1 reads SNHLY; CDR2 reads FYNNEI. The germline V and J ends were trimmed by 8 bases and 1 base, with 9 bases remaining between them. The CDR3 contains 13 residues. The CDR3 is CASGERSYNEQFF. CDR3 sequence (DNA): TGTGCCAGCGGGGAAAGGTCCTACAATGAGCAGTTCTTC.

At least ten counts were recorded for this clonotype. CDR3 amino acids: CASSLGSVADTQYF. The DNA for the CDR3 is TGTGCCAGCAGCTTAGGGTCGGTCGCAGATACGCAGTATTTT. The chain combines TRBV7-9 with TRBJ2-3; D ambiguous. V was pared by 1 base and J by 4 bases, with 9 bases between. CDR3 size: 14 residues. CDR1 is SEHNR and CDR2 is FQNEAQ in the germline V gene (reference sequence).

Worth noting for this clonotype: Germline and junction disagree at one end, which may indicate a read error. The chain joins TRBV18 to TRBJ2-3; D perhaps matches TRBD2 (5 bases). This CDR3 comprises 15 residues. Per the germline V gene, CDR1 is KGHSH and CDR2 is LQKENI. The CDR3 DNA is TGTGCCTGCTCACCACCGAGCGGCGTCACAGATACGCAGTATTTT. As protein: CACSPPSGVTDTQYF.

This clonotype was recorded many times. J is TRBJ2-7 and V is TRBV7-9; 7 bases agree with TRBD1. Germline CDR1 SEHNR, CDR2 FQNEAQ (reference sequence). With 0 bases clipped from V and 3 bases from J, the junction kept 2 bases outside the gene matches. This CDR3 spans 14 amino acids. CDR3 bases: TGTGCCAGCAGCTTAGCAGGGGGCGACTACGAGCAGTACGTC. The encoded protein is CASSLAGGDYEQYV.

This sequence joins TRBV12-3 or TRBV12-4 and TRBJ1-1; TRBD1 matches 7 bases. This CDR3 comprises 14 residues. V was pared by 4 bases and J by 3 bases, with 5 bases of the junction left unmatched. CDR3 coding DNA: TGTGCCAGCAGTTCCGAGGGGACAGACACTGAAGCTTTCTTT. This encodes CASSSEGTDTEAFF.

This clonotype turned up a few times. The J gene is TRBJ1-2, the V gene TRBV29-1; D is uncertain. V dropped 2 bases and J dropped 4 bases, with 8 bases sitting between them. This CDR3 spans 12 amino acids. Germline CDR1 and CDR2: SQVTM and ANQGSEA. The CDR3 coding sequence is TGCAGCGTTGAATGGCAGACCTATGGCTACACCTTC. This translates into CSVEWQTYGYTF. The entire variable domain, with the rest obtained from reference TRBV29-1 and TRBJ1-2, is as follows: SAVISQKPSRDICQRGTSLTIQCQVDSQVTMMFWYRQQPGQSLTLIATANQGSEATYESGFVIDKFPISRPNLTFSTLTVSNMSPEDSSIYLCSVEWQTYGYTFGSGTRLTVV.

This clonotype was found many times. The chain couples TRBV4-3 to TRBJ1-2; D is possibly TRBD1 (6 bases). V lost 3 bases to trimming and J lost 6 bases, with 11 bases between them. Germline CDR1 is LGHNA and CDR2 is YSLEER. The CDR3 runs 13 residues. CDR3 in amino acids: CASSQVGADGYTF. CDR3 in DNA: TGCGCCAGCAGCCAGGTGGGGGCGGATGGCTACACCTTC.

This clonotype was found a few times. The CDR3 loop is CASSPAGREVTEAFF. The CDR3 DNA follows: TGCGCCAGCAGCCCCGCGGGCAGGGAAGTAACTGAAGCTTTCTTT. The gene calls are TRBV5-1 and TRBJ1-1; tentatively, D is TRBD1 (5 bases). From germline, CDR1 is SGHRS and CDR2 YFSETQ. CDR3 size: 15 residues. V shed 4 bases and J shed 5 bases, with 18 bases lying between them. Using reference TRBV5-1 and TRBJ1-1 for the parts outside the CDR3, the full variable domain is KAGVTQTPRYLIKTRGQQVTLSCSPISGHRSVSWYQQTPGQGLQFLFEYFSETQRNKGNFPGRFSGRQFSNSRSEMNVSTLELGDSALYLCASSPAGREVTEAFFGQGTRLTVV.

The J gene is TRBJ2-7, the V gene TRBV10-3; TRBD2 agrees at 11 bases. Germline assignment: CDR1 ENHRY and CDR2 SYGVKD. The CDR3 loop spans 16 amino acids. Trimming at V came to 4 bases and at J to 0 bases, leaving 5 bases not matched to a gene. CDR3 sequence (DNA): TGTGCCATCAGTGCTCTAGCGGGGGGAGCCTCCTACGAGCAGTACTTC. Translation gives CAISALAGGASYEQYF.

This clonotype occurred many times. The gene calls are TRBV6-5 and TRBJ1-1; 9 bases agree with TRBD1. This CDR3 region has 15 residues. J gave up 0 bases and V 4 bases, and 3 bases lay outside the gene matches. The V gene's germline CDR1 is MNHEY and CDR2 SVGAGI. The CDR3 loop is CASSSWDRVNTEAFF. The DNA of the CDR3 is TGTGCCAGCAGTTCCTGGGACAGGGTGAACACTGAAGCTTTCTTT.

This clonotype was detected many times. The chain combines TRBV4-3 with TRBJ2-2; D gene ambiguous. Germline CDR1 reads LGHNA; CDR2 reads YSLEER. Trimming stripped 2 bases from V and 1 base from J, with 5 bases between. The CDR3 covers 14 residues. The CDR3 DNA follows: TGCGCCAGCAGCCAATCCAGGAACACCGGGGAGCTGTTTTTT. It encodes CASSQSRNTGELFF.